A selection of T cell receptor beta chains follows, all from one sample in a study of T-cell reconstitution after alpha-beta-depleted transplantation in children. One entry per CDR3 protein, called by TCRdb with MiXCR from the PCR reads. The sample shows 150,000 to 250,000 distinct CDR3 sequences, 6.3% of them seen only once. This material consisted of PBMCs, taken before TCRalphabeta/CD19-depleted stem cell transplant. These receptors were obtained from a girl under three years old with combined immunodeficiency, due to receive a stem cell transplant. Both conserved end residues are part of each CDR3. A D gene is named only where the DNA matches it firmly. Rows may omit the clone size; those that give it use once, few, many or a size class.

size: few; J: TRBJ1-2; V: TRBV29-1; D: .; DNA: TGCAGCGTTCCGACAGAGACTAACTATGGCTACACCTTC; CDR3: CSVPTETNYGYTF
size: many; J: TRBJ2-5; V: TRBV4-1; D: .; DNA: TGCGCCAGCAGCCAAGGATGGGGACTGGACCAAGAGACCCAGTACTTC; CDR3: CASSQGWGLDQETQYF
size: many; J: TRBJ2-2; V: TRBV14; D: .; DNA: TGTGCCAGCAGCCAAGACCGGCCCCCCTGGAGGAGGGACGGGGAGCTGTTTTTT; CDR3: CASSQDRPPWRRDGELFF
size: many; J: TRBJ1-5; V: TRBV28; D: .; DNA: TGTGCCAGCCCTCCCGAGGGGATAGCGGGAGCAGATACGCAGCATTTT; CDR3: CASPPEGIAGADTQHF
size: many; J: TRBJ2-6; V: TRBV7-9; D: .; DNA: TGTGCCAGCAGCTTAGTCTCTGGGGAGGCTTTC; CDR3: CASSLVSGEAF
size: few; J: TRBJ1-6; V: TRBV18; D: .; DNA: TGTGCCAGCTCACCAGTCAGCTCCTATAATTCACCCCTCCACTTT; CDR3: CASSPVSSYNSPLHF
size: few; J: TRBJ1-2; V: TRBV6-4; D: TRBD1; DNA: TGTGCCAGCAGTGTCACAGGGGACTCCTATGGCTACACCTTC; CDR3: CASSVTGDSYGYTF
size: few; J: TRBJ2-3; V: TRBV11-2; D: .; DNA: TGTGCCAGCAGCCGCGACCCACCACCGGATACGCAGTATTTT; CDR3: CASSRDPPPDTQYF
size: .; J: TRBJ1-1; V: TRBV6-5; D: .; DNA: TGTGCCAGCAGTTACTGGCTTACCTTGAACACTGAAGCTTTCTTT; CDR3: CASSYWLTLNTEAFF
size: many; J: TRBJ2-1; V: TRBV7-9; D: .; DNA: TGTGCCAGCATATATTCGACGAACAATGAGCAGTTCTTC; CDR3: CASIYSTNNEQFF
size: many; J: TRBJ2-7; V: TRBV6-1; D: .; DNA: TGTGCCAGCAGCATCATTGGGGACCCCGTCCTTCAGGAGCAGTACTTC; CDR3: CASSIIGDPVLQEQYF
size: many; J: TRBJ2-5; V: TRBV6-2/TRBV6-3; D: TRBD1; DNA: TGTGCCAGTCAACAGGGGTACCGAGAGACCCAGTACTTC; CDR3: CASQQGYRETQYF
size: many; J: TRBJ1-2; V: TRBV29-1; D: .; DNA: TGCAGCGTTGAGGGTACAGGCCTCTTGGGCTATGGCTACACCTTC; CDR3: CSVEGTGLLGYGYTF
size: many; J: TRBJ2-1; V: TRBV9; D: .; DNA: TGTGCCAGCAGCGTAGAGATGGGAGGACTGCAGTTCTTC; CDR3: CASSVEMGGLQFF
size: many; J: TRBJ2-3; V: TRBV7-3; D: .; DNA: TGTGCCAGCAGCTTAAGGGGACTCAGCACAGATACGCAGTATTTT; CDR3: CASSLRGLSTDTQYF
size: many; J: TRBJ1-5; V: TRBV28; D: .; DNA: TGTGCCAGCAGTATAACTCCAGGGGTACATCAGCCCCAGCATTTT; CDR3: CASSITPGVHQPQHF
size: .; J: TRBJ1-6; V: TRBV2; D: .; DNA: TGTGCCAGCACTCCACACCTTCAGAATTCACCCCTCCACTTT; CDR3: CASTPHLQNSPLHF
size: few; J: TRBJ2-7; V: TRBV7-2; D: .; DNA: TGTGCCAGCAGCCCGCCCGACACCATCTACGAGCAGTACTTC; CDR3: CASSPPDTIYEQYF
size: many; J: TRBJ2-1; V: TRBV7-7; D: TRBD2; DNA: TGTGCCAGCAGCCCCCTTAGCGGGGAGGGCAATGAGCAGTTCTTC; CDR3: CASSPLSGEGNEQFF
size: many; J: TRBJ2-7; V: TRBV29-1; D: TRBD1; DNA: TGCAGCGTTGAATCAGGGGGTAGCTACGAGCAGTACTTC; CDR3: CSVESGGSYEQYF
size: many; J: TRBJ2-3; V: TRBV20-1; D: .; DNA: TGCAGTGCTAGGGGAGGAGGGATTGGCACAGATACGCAGTATTTT; CDR3: CSARGGGIGTDTQYF
size: many; J: TRBJ2-2; V: TRBV12-3/TRBV12-4; D: .; DNA: TGTGCCAGCAGTTTGATAGGGACCGGGGAGCTGTTTTTT; CDR3: CASSLIGTGELFF
size: many; J: TRBJ2-7; V: TRBV12-3/TRBV12-4; D: .; DNA: TGTGCCAGCAGTTTCGGCGACGGGGCCACCTACGAGCAGTACTTC; CDR3: CASSFGDGATYEQYF
size: many; J: TRBJ2-1; V: TRBV28; D: TRBD2; DNA: TGTGCCAGCAGTTTGGCGCCAGGTGGGAGGGCTATGGGCAATGAGCAGTTCTTC; CDR3: CASSLAPGGRAMGNEQFF
size: many; J: TRBJ2-5; V: TRBV4-2; D: .; DNA: TGTGCCAGCAGCCAAGATAGGGATCCGGACTACCAAGAGACCCAGTACTTC; CDR3: CASSQDRDPDYQETQYF
size: many; J: TRBJ1-5; V: TRBV24-1; D: TRBD1; DNA: TGTGCCACCAGTGACCCGGGACAGCCCAATCAGCCCCAGCATTTT; CDR3: CATSDPGQPNQPQHF
size: .; J: TRBJ2-1; V: TRBV28; D: TRBD2; DNA: TGTGCCAGCAGTATGCCTCTTGGGAGCGGGAGGGCTTGGTTCTTC; CDR3: CASSMPLGSGRAWFF
size: many; J: TRBJ2-7; V: TRBV20-1; D: TRBD2; DNA: TGCAGTGCTAGAGGGCTAGCGGAGTACGAGCAGTACTTC; CDR3: CSARGLAEYEQYF
size: many; J: TRBJ2-1; V: TRBV7-3; D: TRBD2; DNA: TGTGCCAGCAGCTCCCGCGGAGGGCTAGCGGTTAAATACAATGAGCAGTTCTTC; CDR3: CASSSRGGLAVKYNEQFF
size: many; J: TRBJ2-2; V: TRBV20-1; D: .; DNA: TGCAGTGCCCGGACAGTATCCTACGGGGAGCTGTTTTTT; CDR3: CSARTVSYGELFF
size: few; J: TRBJ2-7; V: TRBV6-1; D: .; DNA: TGTGCCAGCAGTGTTGAAGACCGAGACTACGAGCAGTACTTC; CDR3: CASSVEDRDYEQYF
size: many; J: TRBJ1-5; V: TRBV6-2/TRBV6-3; D: .; DNA: TGTGCCAGCAGTGACAGAGTAAGCCAGCCCCAGCATTTT; CDR3: CASSDRVSQPQHF
size: many; J: TRBJ2-1; V: TRBV5-1; D: .; DNA: TGCGCCAGCAGCTTGGAGGGGTCCTACAATGAGCAGTTCTTC; CDR3: CASSLEGSYNEQFF
size: many; J: TRBJ2-1; V: TRBV4-3; D: .; DNA: TGCGCCAGCACCCCCCTGAGGAGCTCCTACAATGAGCAGTTCTTC; CDR3: CASTPLRSSYNEQFF
size: many; J: TRBJ1-4; V: TRBV6-5; D: .; DNA: TGTGCCAGCAGTTACTCGTTAGCAACTAATGAAAAACTGTTTTTT; CDR3: CASSYSLATNEKLFF
size: few; J: TRBJ2-1; V: TRBV28; D: TRBD1; DNA: TGTGCCAGCAGGGATACCCCCGGGACAGGGATTGAGCAGTTCTTC; CDR3: CASRDTPGTGIEQFF
size: many; J: TRBJ1-1; V: TRBV15; D: .; DNA: TGTGCCACCTCTCCGGGTGGGGGATTGGTAGAAGCTTTCTTT; CDR3: CATSPGGGLVEAFF
size: few; J: TRBJ2-7; V: TRBV4-3; D: .; DNA: TGCGCCAGCAGCCAAGCCCTGTGGGCCTACGAGCAGTACTTC; CDR3: CASSQALWAYEQYF
size: .; J: TRBJ1-1; V: TRBV7-9; D: .; DNA: TGTGCCAGCAGCCCCGAGGGCCCGAACACTGAAGCTTTCTTT; CDR3: CASSPEGPNTEAFF
size: few; J: TRBJ2-2; V: TRBV12-3/TRBV12-4; D: .; DNA: TGTGCCAGCAGTTTTGAGACCGGGGAGCTGTTTTTT; CDR3: CASSFETGELFF
size: .; J: TRBJ2-1; V: TRBV28; D: TRBD2; DNA: TGTGCCAGCATCGGGAGGCCGGGACTAGCGCCCAGCTCCTACAATGAGCAGTTCTTC; CDR3: CASIGRPGLAPSSYNEQFF
size: many; J: TRBJ2-2; V: TRBV5-6; D: .; DNA: TGTGCCAGCTCCCTGAATGAGCTGTTTTTT; CDR3: CASSLNELFF
size: .; J: TRBJ2-5; V: TRBV7-9; D: TRBD1; DNA: TGTGCCAGCAGCTACGGGACAGAAACAATCCAAGAGACCCAGTACTTC; CDR3: CASSYGTETIQETQYF
size: many; J: TRBJ2-5; V: TRBV9; D: .; DNA: TGTGCCAGCAGCGTAGCGTCTATAAGGGGAGAGACCCAGTACTTC; CDR3: CASSVASIRGETQYF
size: .; J: TRBJ2-2; V: TRBV5-6; D: TRBD2; DNA: TGTGCCAGCAGCCGGCGCGGGCTAGCGGGGGCTGAAGCCGGGGAGCTGTTTTTT; CDR3: CASSRRGLAGAEAGELFF